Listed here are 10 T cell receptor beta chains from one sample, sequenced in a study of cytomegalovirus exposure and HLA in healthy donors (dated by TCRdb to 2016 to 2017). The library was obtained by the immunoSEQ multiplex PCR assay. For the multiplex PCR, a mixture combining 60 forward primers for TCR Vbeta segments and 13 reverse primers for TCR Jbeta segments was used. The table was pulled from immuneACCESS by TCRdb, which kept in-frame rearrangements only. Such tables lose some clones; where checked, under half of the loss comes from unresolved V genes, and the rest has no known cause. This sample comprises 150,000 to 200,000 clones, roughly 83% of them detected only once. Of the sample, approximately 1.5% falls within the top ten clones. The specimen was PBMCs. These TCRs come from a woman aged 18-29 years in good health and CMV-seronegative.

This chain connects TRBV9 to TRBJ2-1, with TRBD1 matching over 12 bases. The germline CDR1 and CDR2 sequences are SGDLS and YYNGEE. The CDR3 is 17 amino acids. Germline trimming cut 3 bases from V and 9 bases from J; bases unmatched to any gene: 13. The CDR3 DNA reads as TGTGCCAGCAGCGCTCCCTCATCGGGACAGGGGGCTGGTGAGCAGTTCTTC. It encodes CASSAPSSGQGAGEQFF.

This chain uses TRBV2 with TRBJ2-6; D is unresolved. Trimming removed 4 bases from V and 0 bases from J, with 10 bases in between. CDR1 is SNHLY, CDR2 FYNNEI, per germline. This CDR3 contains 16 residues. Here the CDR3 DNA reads TGTGCCAGCAGTGGCAGTGTTATCTCTGGGGCCAACGTCCTGACTTTC. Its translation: CASSGSVISGANVLTF.

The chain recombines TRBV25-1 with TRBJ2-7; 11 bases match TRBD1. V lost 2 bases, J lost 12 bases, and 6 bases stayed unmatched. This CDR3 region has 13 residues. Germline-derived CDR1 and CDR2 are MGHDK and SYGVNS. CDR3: CASSEGDRGMRYF. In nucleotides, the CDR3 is TGTGCCAGCAGTGAAGGGGACAGGGGGATGAGGTACTTC.

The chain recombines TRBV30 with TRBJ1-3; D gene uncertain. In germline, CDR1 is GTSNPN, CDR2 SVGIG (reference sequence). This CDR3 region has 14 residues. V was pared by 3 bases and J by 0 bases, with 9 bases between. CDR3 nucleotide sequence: TGTGCCTGGAGGAGACATAGCTCTGGAAACACCATATATTTT. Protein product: CAWRRHSSGNTIYF.

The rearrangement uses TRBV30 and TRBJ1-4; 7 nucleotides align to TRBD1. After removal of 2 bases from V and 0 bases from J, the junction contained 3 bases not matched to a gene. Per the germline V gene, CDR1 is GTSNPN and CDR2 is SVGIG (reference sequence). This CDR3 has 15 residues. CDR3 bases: TGTGCCTGGAGTAGACAGGGAACAACTAATGAAAAACTGTTTTTT. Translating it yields CAWSRQGTTNEKLFF.

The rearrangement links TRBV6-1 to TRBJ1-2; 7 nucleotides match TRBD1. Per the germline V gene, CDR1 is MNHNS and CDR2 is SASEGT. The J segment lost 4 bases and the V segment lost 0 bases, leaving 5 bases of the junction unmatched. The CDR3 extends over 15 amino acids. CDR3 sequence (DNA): TGTGCCAGCAGTGAAGCTTGGGGACAGAGCTATGGCTACACCTTC. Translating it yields CASSEAWGQSYGYTF.

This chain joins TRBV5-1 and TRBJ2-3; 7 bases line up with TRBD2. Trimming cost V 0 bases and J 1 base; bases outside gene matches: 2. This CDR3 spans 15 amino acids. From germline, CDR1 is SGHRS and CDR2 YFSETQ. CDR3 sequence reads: CASSLALAGTDTQYF. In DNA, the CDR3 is TGCGCCAGCAGCTTGGCGCTAGCGGGCACAGATACGCAGTATTTT.

CDR3: CASSDSLGQLPYEQYF. The CDR3 DNA reads as TGTGCCAGCAGTGACTCTTTGGGACAGTTACCCTACGAGCAGTACTTC. The chain employs TRBV6-4 and TRBJ2-5, with 7 bases matching TRBD1. The DNA matches TRBJ2-7 better at its end, which makes the J call doubtful. Germline lookup yields CDR1 MRHNA and CDR2 SNTAGT. This CDR3 comprises 16 residues.

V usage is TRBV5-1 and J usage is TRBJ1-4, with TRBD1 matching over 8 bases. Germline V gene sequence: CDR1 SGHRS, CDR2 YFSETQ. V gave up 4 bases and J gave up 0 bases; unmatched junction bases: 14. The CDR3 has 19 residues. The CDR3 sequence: CASSGRTGWEVATNEKLFF. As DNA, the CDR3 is TGCGCCAGCAGCGGACGGACAGGGTGGGAGGTTGCAACTAATGAAAAACTGTTTTTT.

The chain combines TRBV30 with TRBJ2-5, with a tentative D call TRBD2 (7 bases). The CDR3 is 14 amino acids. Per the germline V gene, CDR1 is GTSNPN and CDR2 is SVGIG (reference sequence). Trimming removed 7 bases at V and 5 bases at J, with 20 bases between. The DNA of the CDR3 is TGTGCCTTATCGGAGGGGGGGGGCTGGGAGACCCAGTACTTC. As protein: CALSEGGGWETQYF.